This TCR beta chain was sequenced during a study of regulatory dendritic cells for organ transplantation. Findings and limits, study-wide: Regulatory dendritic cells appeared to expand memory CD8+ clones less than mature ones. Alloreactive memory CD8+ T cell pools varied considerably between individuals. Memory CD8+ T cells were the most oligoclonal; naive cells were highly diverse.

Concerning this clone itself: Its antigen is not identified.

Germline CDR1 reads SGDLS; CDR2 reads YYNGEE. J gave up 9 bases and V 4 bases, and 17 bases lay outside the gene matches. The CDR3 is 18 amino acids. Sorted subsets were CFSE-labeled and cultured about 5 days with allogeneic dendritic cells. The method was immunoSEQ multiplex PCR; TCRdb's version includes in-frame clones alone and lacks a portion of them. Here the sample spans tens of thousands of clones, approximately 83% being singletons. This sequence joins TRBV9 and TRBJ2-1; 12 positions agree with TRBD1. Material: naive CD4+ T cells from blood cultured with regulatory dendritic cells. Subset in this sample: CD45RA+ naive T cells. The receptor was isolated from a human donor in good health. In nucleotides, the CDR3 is TGTGCCAGCAGCCAGGATCCGGGACAGGGGGCGGAATTTCGTGAGCAGTTCTTC. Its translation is CASSQDPGQGAEFREQFF. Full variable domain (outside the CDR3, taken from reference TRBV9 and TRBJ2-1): DSGVTQTPKHLITATGQRVTLRCSPRSGDLSVYWYQQSLDQGLQFLIQYYNGEERAKGNILERFSAQQFPDLHSELNLSSLELGDSALYFCASSQDPGQGAEFREQFFGPGTRLTVL.